The next 29 T cell receptor beta chains were all read from a single sample in a study of control samples from healthy donors and cancer patients. The assay was immunoSEQ multiplex PCR, and TCRdb's table has in-frame clones only and misses some. The sample carries tens of thousands of clones, approximately 90% recorded once. The sample was PBMCs. These receptors originate from a woman aged 55-70 years with head and neck cancer.

The J gene is TRBJ2-7, the V gene TRBV5-4; D remains unclear. The CDR3 loop spans 14 amino acids. V was shortened by 0 bases and J by 2 bases, with 9 bases between the two germline ends. Germline CDR1 is SGHNT and CDR2 is YYREEE (reference sequence). This CDR3 reads CASSLDIEAYEQYF. CDR3 nucleotide sequence: TGTGCCAGCAGCTTGGATATTGAGGCCTACGAGCAGTACTTC. The whole variable domain, filled in from reference TRBV5-4 and TRBJ2-7, reads ETGVTQSPTHLIKTRGQQVTLRCSSQSGHNTVSWYQQALGQGPQFIFQYYREEENGRGNFPPRFSGLQFPNYSSELNVNALELDDSALYLCASSLDIEAYEQYFGPGTRLTVT.

V usage is TRBV21-1 and J usage is TRBJ2-7; no check of the table's D call, TRBD1, against the DNA was made. TRBV21-1 is a recognized pseudogene. The CDR3 contains 12 residues. The CDR3 region is CASSIRVYEQYF. The CDR3 region has the DNA TGTGCCAGCAGCATCAGGGTCTACGAGCAGTACTTC.

The rearrangement uses TRBV3-1 (or the pseudogene TRBV3-2) and TRBJ2-3; 9 bases align to TRBD1. The length of the CDR3 is 16 residues. The J segment lost 3 bases and the V segment lost 0 bases, leaving 4 bases of the junction unmatched. The germline V gene has CDR1 LGHDT and CDR2 YNNKEL (reference sequence). The chain's CDR3 is CASSQDYGQGTDTQYF. In DNA, the CDR3 is TGTGCCAGCAGCCAAGATTACGGACAGGGGACAGATACGCAGTATTTT.

The chain has TRBV5-1 and TRBJ2-5; D gene uncertain. The ends were cut back, 4 bases at V and 4 bases at J, with 17 bases in the middle. This CDR3 is built from 15 residues. CDR1 SGHRS and CDR2 YFSETQ come from the germline V gene. The CDR3: CASSPAGFARETQYF. DNA of the CDR3: TGCGCCAGCAGCCCCGCCGGGTTCGCCCGAGAGACCCAGTACTTC. Drawing the rest from reference TRBV5-1 and TRBJ2-5, the complete variable domain is KAGVTQTPRYLIKTRGQQVTLSCSPISGHRSVSWYQQTPGQGLQFLFEYFSETQRNKGNFPGRFSGRQFSNSRSEMNVSTLELGDSALYLCASSPAGFARETQYFGPGTRLLVL.

The chain is built from TRBV3-1 (or the pseudogene TRBV3-2) and TRBJ1-3; D remains ambiguous. The germline CDR1 and CDR2 sequences are LGHDT and YNNKEL (reference sequence). V was clipped by 6 bases and J by 3 bases, with 6 bases between them. The length of the CDR3 is 12 residues. Here the CDR3 DNA reads TGTGCCAGCAGAACTGGTGGAAACACCATATATTTT. Protein sequence: CASRTGGNTIYF.

The chain employs TRBV19 and TRBJ2-7, with D perhaps matching TRBD1 (5 bases). The germline gives CDR1 LNHDA, CDR2 SQIVND (reference sequence). The CDR3 runs to 13 residues. Trimming took 1 base from V and 9 from J, leaving 13 bases between them. The CDR3 is CASSIGTTQGQYF. The CDR3, as DNA: TGTGCCAGTAGTATAGGAACGACCCAGGGGCAGTACTTC.

The chain employs TRBV7-2 and TRBJ2-2; 7 bases match TRBD1. Germline values: CDR1 SGHTA, CDR2 FQGNSA. The CDR3 extends over 14 amino acids. V trimming: 11 bases; J trimming: 3 bases; junction bases outside the gene matches: 9. The CDR3 region is CADRQGRDTGELFF. In nucleotides, the CDR3 is TGTGCCGACCGACAGGGACGGGACACCGGGGAGCTGTTTTTT. Complete variable domain (other parts from reference TRBV7-2 and TRBJ2-2): GAGVSQSPSNKVTEKGKDVELRCDPISGHTALYWYRQSLGQGLEFLIYFQGNSAPDKSGLPSDRFSAERTGGSVSTLTIQRTQQEDSAVYLCADRQGRDTGELFFGEGSRLTVL.

This clone was observed a single time. The V call is TRBV30, the J call TRBJ1-5; D remains unclear. V was cut by 0 bases and J by 7 bases, with 10 bases left in between. Germline V gives CDR1 GTSNPN, CDR2 SVGIG (reference sequence). The CDR3 extends over 13 amino acids. The CDR3 protein is CAWSVGEGQPQHF. The DNA for the CDR3 is TGTGCCTGGAGTGTAGGAGAGGGACAGCCCCAGCATTTT.

This sequence joins TRBV19 and TRBJ2-1, with a weak D call TRBD2 (5 bases). This CDR3 is built from 14 residues. The germline V gene encodes CDR1 LNHDA and CDR2 SQIVND (reference sequence). The germline V and J ends were trimmed by 2 bases and 3 bases, with 8 bases remaining between them. CDR3 in DNA: TGTGCCAGTAGTATAAGCGGAATCTACAATGAGCAGTTCTTC. The encoded protein is CASSISGIYNEQFF.

The J gene is TRBJ2-7, the V gene TRBV3-1 (or the pseudogene TRBV3-2), with a possible D match to TRBD2 (5 bases). The CDR3 runs to 14 residues. Germline V gives CDR1 LGHDT, CDR2 YNNKEL (reference sequence). Trimming took off 8 bases at V and 6 bases at J, with 20 bases between the two ends. The CDR3 reads CASSTLAPGGEQYF. In DNA, the CDR3 is TGTGCCAGCTCAACCCTAGCTCCGGGTGGCGAGCAGTACTTC.

This chain connects TRBV5-5 to TRBJ2-1; TRBD1 matches 8 bases. Losses at the gene ends were 3 bases for V and 16 bases for J; bases not matched to a gene: 6. In germline, CDR1 is SGHKS, CDR2 YYEKEE (reference sequence). The CDR3 consists of 11 residues. The CDR3 DNA reads as TGTGCCAGCAGCTCTGGACAGGGTCAATTCTTC. This encodes CASSSGQGQFF.

This clone was recorded only once. This sequence joins TRBV19 and TRBJ1-5; D perhaps matches TRBD1 (5 bases). The CDR3 is made up of 13 amino acids. Germline CDR1 reads LNHDA; CDR2 reads SQIVND (reference sequence). The V and J ends lost 6 bases and 7 bases respectively, with 13 bases between them. DNA for the CDR3: TGTGCCAGTAGCGGTTCAGGGAGCCAGCCCCAGCATTTT. Translated, it gives CASSGSGSQPQHF.

The gene calls are TRBV7-2 and TRBJ2-1; 10 nucleotides line up with TRBD2. The CDR3 runs 18 residues. Germline V gene sequence: CDR1 SGHTA, CDR2 FQGNSA. V lost 1 base, J lost 7 bases, and 13 bases stayed unmatched. CDR3 in amino acids: CASSLEGSSGRPKNEQFF. The CDR3 DNA is TGTGCCAGCAGCTTAGAGGGGTCTAGCGGGAGACCGAAGAATGAGCAGTTCTTC.

The chain links TRBV2 to TRBJ2-3, with TRBD1 identical over 8 bases. The CDR3 loop spans 18 amino acids. V dropped 4 bases and J dropped 3; count of bases not matched to a gene: 15. Germline V lookup: CDR1 SNHLY, CDR2 FYNNEI. The CDR3 nucleotides are TGTGCCAGCAGTGTAAGAACAGGACAGGGCTTCACAACAGATACGCAGTATTTT. This gives the protein CASSVRTGQGFTTDTQYF.

The chain couples TRBV11-2 to TRBJ1-2; D ambiguous. The germline gives CDR1 SGHAT, CDR2 FQNNGV. V shed 2 bases and J shed 3 bases, with 10 bases lying between them. There are 14 residues in the CDR3. The CDR3 bases are TGTGCCAGCAGCTTATACCGGGCTGACTATGGCTACACCTTC. Residues: CASSLYRADYGYTF.

This clone was observed once. The rearrangement joins TRBV7-2 to TRBJ2-7; D is uncertain. The CDR3 length is 15 residues. V lost 8 bases to trimming and J lost 4 bases, with 21 bases between them. Germline V gives CDR1 SGHTA, CDR2 FQGNSA. The CDR3 is CASYSGSQVNYEQYF. In DNA form, the CDR3 reads TGTGCCAGCTACTCCGGTAGCCAGGTGAATTACGAGCAGTACTTC.

The V call is TRBV6-5, the J call TRBJ1-6, with 10 positions matching TRBD1. CDR1 and CDR2 from the germline V gene are MNHEY and SVGAGI. The CDR3 contains 14 residues. J lost 8 bases, V lost 2 bases, and 0 bases had no gene match. CDR3 DNA sequence: TGTGCCAGCAGTTACGGGACAGGGGATTCACCCCTCCACTTT. Translating gives CASSYGTGDSPLHF.

The chain employs TRBV3-1 (or the pseudogene TRBV3-2) and TRBJ2-3, with D possibly being TRBD2 (6 bases). V lost 4 bases to trimming and J lost 2 bases, with 13 bases between them. The CDR3 is 15 amino acids. Germline assignment: CDR1 LGHDT and CDR2 YNNKEL (reference sequence). The CDR3 sequence: CASSPPRGFTDTQYF. For the CDR3, the DNA is TGTGCCAGCAGCCCACCGCGGGGATTCACAGATACGCAGTATTTT.

V usage is TRBV2 and J usage is TRBJ2-2; possibly TRBD1 for D (5 bases). The V and J ends lost 6 bases and 5 bases respectively, with 16 bases between them. Germline CDR1 is SNHLY and CDR2 is FYNNEI. The CDR3 consists of 15 residues. In DNA form, the CDR3 reads TGTGCCAGCAGCCCAATGGTAGCAGGGACCGGGGAGCTGTTTTTT. Amino acid sequence: CASSPMVAGTGELFF.

V gene TRBV3-1 (or the pseudogene TRBV3-2) combines with J gene TRBJ2-5; 8 positions match TRBD1. Unmatched junction bases numbered 4, after V lost 1 base and J lost 9 bases. The CDR3 runs to 13 residues. Germline V gives CDR1 LGHDT, CDR2 YNNKEL (reference sequence). Here the CDR3 DNA reads TGTGCCAGCAGCCAAGTGGGGACAGGATCCCAGTACTTC. Translation gives CASSQVGTGSQYF.

The chain joins TRBV15 to TRBJ2-7; no definite D call. The V and J ends lost 6 bases and 4 bases respectively, with 13 bases between them. The CDR3 has 13 residues. Germline V gene data show CDR1 as LNHNV and CDR2 as YYDKDF (reference sequence). CDR3 region: CATRGPGKYEQYF. The CDR3 DNA reads TGTGCCACCAGAGGCCCAGGAAAGTACGAGCAGTACTTC.

This chain connects TRBV7-2 to TRBJ1-2; D is perhaps TRBD1 (6 bases). The V gene lost 5 bases and the J gene lost 5 bases, with 15 bases spanning the gap. The CDR3 length is 14 residues. CDR1 is SGHTA and CDR2 is FQGNSA in the germline V gene. The CDR3 is CASSATGLTYGYTF. DNA of the CDR3: TGTGCCAGCAGCGCGACAGGTCTGACTTATGGCTACACCTTC.

The rearrangement links TRBV9 to TRBJ2-7; D gene ambiguous. Per germline, CDR1 SGDLS and CDR2 YYNGEE. CDR3 length equals 15 residues. The V end lost 0 bases, the J end lost 2 bases, and 12 bases lay between the germline ends. As DNA, the CDR3 is TGTGCCAGCAGCGTAGGAGGAACGGCCCCCTACGAGCAGTACTTC. As protein: CASSVGGTAPYEQYF.

The chain links TRBV28 to TRBJ1-5; D is undetermined. V was pared by 3 bases and J by 9 bases, with 15 bases between. Per the germline V gene, CDR1 is MDHEN and CDR2 is SYDVKM. The CDR3 length is 14 residues. DNA for the CDR3: TGTGCCAGCAGTTTTAACCCAATCGGTGGGCCCCAGCATTTT. This sequence encodes CASSFNPIGGPQHF.

This clone turned up a few times. J is TRBJ1-1 and V is TRBV6-6, with D perhaps matching TRBD1 (6 bases). CDR3 length: 13 residues. Germline V gene sequence: CDR1 MNHNY, CDR2 SVGAGI (reference sequence). The germline V and J ends were trimmed by 6 bases and 7 bases, with 15 bases remaining between them. The CDR3 protein is CASSPPGGFEAFF. The CDR3 nucleotides read TGTGCCAGCAGCCCCCCGGGGGGCTTTGAAGCTTTCTTT.

The V and J genes are TRBV4-1 and TRBJ2-7; tentatively, D is TRBD1 or TRBD2 (6 bases each). Germline V gives CDR1 MGHRA, CDR2 YSYEKL. V dropped 6 bases and J dropped 6 bases, with 18 bases sitting between them. CDR3 size: 14 residues. CDR3 in DNA: TGCGCCAGCAGACCTACCGAAGGAGGGGGCGAGCAGTACTTC. Translation: CASRPTEGGGEQYF.

V and J are TRBV27 and TRBJ1-6; TRBD1 matches at 8 bases. Losses at the gene ends were 2 bases for V and 8 bases for J; bases not matched to a gene: 8. CDR1 MNHEY and CDR2 SMNVEV come from the germline V gene (reference sequence). The CDR3 has 16 amino acids. This chain's CDR3 is CASSLRVTGVYSPLHF. The CDR3, as DNA: TGTGCCAGCAGTTTACGGGTGACAGGGGTTTATTCACCCCTCCACTTT.

The rearrangement uses TRBV19 and TRBJ2-3, with TRBD1 matching 7 bases. The CDR3 consists of 17 residues. Trimming removed 3 bases from V and 0 bases from J; junction bases left unmatched: 9. Germline CDR1 and CDR2: LNHDA and SQIVND (reference sequence). DNA for the CDR3: TGTGCCAGTAGTATTCGACACCGGGACAGAAGCACAGATACGCAGTATTTT. This encodes CASSIRHRDRSTDTQYF.

V usage is TRBV24-1 and J usage is TRBJ2-5; TRBD1 is a possible D gene (5 bases). Looked up from germline, CDR1 is KGHDR and CDR2 is SFDVKD. The CDR3 loop spans 14 amino acids. With 7 bases removed from V and 2 bases from J, the gap between germline ends came to 13 bases. CDR3 DNA: TGTGCCACCAGAGGGGCGCACTCTCAAGAGACCCAGTACTTC. It specifies CATRGAHSQETQYF.